This T cell receptor beta chain was sequenced in a study of human T cells and chemical hapten exposure. Study at large: Chiefly female patients presented with alopecia areata, totalis or universalis.

One entry per CDR3 protein, called by TCRdb with MiXCR from the RACE reads. The data hold 85,000 to 100,000 distinct CDR3 sequences, with roughly a tenth observed a single time. Documented time point: pre-sensitization, week 0. Indicated treatment: therapeutic diphenylcyclopropenone sensitization with weekly scalp DPC. At patch-test visits, sampling came before the patch test. A note on this clonotype: Being one base from a much bigger clone, this may be a read error.

The germline V gene encodes CDR1 SGHRS and CDR2 YFSETQ. The CDR3 covers 14 residues. The chain combines TRBV5-1 with TRBJ1-1; D not certain. The receptor was derived from a woman in her fifties or sixties with alopecia areata. Some clones in this sample may be carry-over from other donors' samples. This specimen was whole blood, taken in connection with sensitization to the hapten diphenylcyclopropenone (DPC). This chain's CDR3 is CTSSYQDGGTEAFF. In DNA form, the CDR3 reads TGCACCAGCAGCTATCAGGATGGAGGCACTGAAGCTTTCTTT.